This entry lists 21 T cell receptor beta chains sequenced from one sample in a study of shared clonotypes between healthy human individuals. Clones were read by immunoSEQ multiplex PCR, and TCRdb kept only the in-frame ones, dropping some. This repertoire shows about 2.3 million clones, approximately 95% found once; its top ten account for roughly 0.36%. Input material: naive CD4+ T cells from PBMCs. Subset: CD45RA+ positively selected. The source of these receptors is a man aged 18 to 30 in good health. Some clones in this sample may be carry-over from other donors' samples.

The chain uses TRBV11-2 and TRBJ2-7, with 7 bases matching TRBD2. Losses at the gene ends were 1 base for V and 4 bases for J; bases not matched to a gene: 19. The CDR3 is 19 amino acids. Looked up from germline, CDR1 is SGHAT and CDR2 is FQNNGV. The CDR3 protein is CASSLAVNWGGSLDYEQYF. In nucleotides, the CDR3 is TGTGCCAGCAGCTTAGCGGTTAATTGGGGGGGATCGCTAGATTACGAGCAGTACTTC.

The CDR3 loop reads CASSLDRQPTYGYTF. CDR3 DNA sequence: TGTGCCAGCAGCTTAGACAGGCAACCTACTTATGGCTACACCTTC. The chain uses TRBV7-2 and TRBJ1-2; a weak D match, TRBD1 (5 bases). This CDR3 comprises 15 residues. Germline V CDR1 and CDR2: SGHTA, FQGNSA. Trimming pared 1 base from V and 5 bases from J, leaving 14 bases between.

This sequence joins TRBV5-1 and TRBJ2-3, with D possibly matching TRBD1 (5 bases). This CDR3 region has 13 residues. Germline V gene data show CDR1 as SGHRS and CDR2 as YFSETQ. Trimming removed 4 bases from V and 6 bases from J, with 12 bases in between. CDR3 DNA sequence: TGCGCCAGCAGCCCCGTAGGGGTGGATACGCAGTATTTT. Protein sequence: CASSPVGVDTQYF.

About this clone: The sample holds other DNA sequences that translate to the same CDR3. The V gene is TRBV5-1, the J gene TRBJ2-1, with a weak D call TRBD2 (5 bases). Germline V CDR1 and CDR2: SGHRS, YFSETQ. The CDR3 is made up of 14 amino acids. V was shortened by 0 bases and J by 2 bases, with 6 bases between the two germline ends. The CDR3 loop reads CASSLEAAYNEQFF. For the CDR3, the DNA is TGCGCCAGCAGCTTGGAAGCGGCCTACAATGAGCAGTTCTTC.

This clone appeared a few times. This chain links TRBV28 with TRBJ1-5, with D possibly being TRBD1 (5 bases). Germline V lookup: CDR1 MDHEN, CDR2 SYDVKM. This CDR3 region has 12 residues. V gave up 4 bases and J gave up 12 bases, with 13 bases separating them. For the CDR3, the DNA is TGTGCCAGCAGTTCCCCCCGAAGGGGCCAGCATTTT. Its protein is CASSSPRRGQHF.

The CDR3 DNA reads as TGCGCCAGCAGCGAACAGGGACTAGCGGCAAATGAGCAGTTCTTC. Amino acids: CASSEQGLAANEQFF. V gene TRBV5-1 combines with J gene TRBJ2-1, with 11 bases that match TRBD2. Looked up from germline, CDR1 is SGHRS and CDR2 is YFSETQ. The trim removed 4 bases at V and 7 bases at J, leaving 7 bases unmatched. The CDR3 has 15 residues.

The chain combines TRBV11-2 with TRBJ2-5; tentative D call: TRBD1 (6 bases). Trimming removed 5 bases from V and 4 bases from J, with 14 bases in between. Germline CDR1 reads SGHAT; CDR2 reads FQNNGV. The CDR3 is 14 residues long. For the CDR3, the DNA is TGTGCCAGCAGCCCGAGCACAGGGCCAGAGACCCAGTACTTC. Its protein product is CASSPSTGPETQYF. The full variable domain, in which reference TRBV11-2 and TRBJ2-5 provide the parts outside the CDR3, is EAGVAQSPRYKIIEKRQSVAFWCNPISGHATLYWYQQILGQGPKLLIQFQNNGVVDDSQLPKDRFSAERLKGVDSTLKIQPAKLEDSAVYLCASSPSTGPETQYFGPGTRLLVL.

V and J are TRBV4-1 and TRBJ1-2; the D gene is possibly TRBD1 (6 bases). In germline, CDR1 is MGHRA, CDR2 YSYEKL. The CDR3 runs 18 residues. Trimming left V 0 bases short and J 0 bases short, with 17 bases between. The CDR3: CASSQDPSRTATNYGYTF. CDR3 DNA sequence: TGCGCCAGCAGCCAAGATCCTTCTAGGACAGCTACTAACTATGGCTACACCTTC.

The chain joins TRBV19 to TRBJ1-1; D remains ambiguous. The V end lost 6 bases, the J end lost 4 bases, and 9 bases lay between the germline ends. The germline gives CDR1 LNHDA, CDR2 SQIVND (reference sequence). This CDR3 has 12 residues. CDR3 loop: CASRVRSTEAFF. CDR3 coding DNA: TGTGCCAGTAGGGTTAGAAGCACTGAAGCTTTCTTT.

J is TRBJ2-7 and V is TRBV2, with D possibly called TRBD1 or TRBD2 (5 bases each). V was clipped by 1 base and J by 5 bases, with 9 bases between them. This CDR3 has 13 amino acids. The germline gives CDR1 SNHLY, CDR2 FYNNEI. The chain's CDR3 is CASSEGGFHEQYF. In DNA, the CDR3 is TGTGCCAGCAGTGAAGGGGGGTTCCACGAGCAGTACTTC.

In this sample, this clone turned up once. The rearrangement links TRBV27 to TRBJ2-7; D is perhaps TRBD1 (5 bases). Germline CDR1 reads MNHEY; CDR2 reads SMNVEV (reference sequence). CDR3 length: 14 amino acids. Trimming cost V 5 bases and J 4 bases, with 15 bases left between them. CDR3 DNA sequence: TGTGCCAGCAGTGTTAAGGGGATTGTATACGAGCAGTACTTC. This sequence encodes CASSVKGIVYEQYF.

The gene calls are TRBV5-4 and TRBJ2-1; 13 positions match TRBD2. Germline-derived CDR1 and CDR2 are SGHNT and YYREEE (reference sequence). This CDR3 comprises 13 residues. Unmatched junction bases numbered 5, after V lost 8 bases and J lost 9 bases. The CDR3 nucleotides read TGTGCCAGTAGGACTAGCGGGAGTTCTGAGCAGTTCTTC. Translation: CASRTSGSSEQFF.

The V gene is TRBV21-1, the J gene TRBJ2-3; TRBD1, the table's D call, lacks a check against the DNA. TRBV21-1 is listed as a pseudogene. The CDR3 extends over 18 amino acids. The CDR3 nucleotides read TGTGCCAGCAGCAAGGAGGGCAGACAGGGAGAGAGCACAGATACGCAGTATTTT. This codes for CASSKEGRQGESTDTQYF.

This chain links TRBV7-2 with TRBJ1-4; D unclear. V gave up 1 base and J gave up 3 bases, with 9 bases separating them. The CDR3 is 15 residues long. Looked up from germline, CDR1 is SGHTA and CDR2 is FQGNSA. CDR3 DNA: TGTGCCAGCAGCTTAGATGTCGGATCTAATGAAAAACTGTTTTTT. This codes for CASSLDVGSNEKLFF.

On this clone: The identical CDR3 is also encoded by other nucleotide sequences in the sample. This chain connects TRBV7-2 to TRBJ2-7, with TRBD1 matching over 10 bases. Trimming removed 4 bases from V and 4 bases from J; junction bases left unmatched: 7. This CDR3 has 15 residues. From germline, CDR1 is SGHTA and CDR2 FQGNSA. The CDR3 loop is CASSSRTGGPYEQYF. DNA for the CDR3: TGTGCCAGCAGCTCCCGGACAGGGGGTCCATACGAGCAGTACTTC.

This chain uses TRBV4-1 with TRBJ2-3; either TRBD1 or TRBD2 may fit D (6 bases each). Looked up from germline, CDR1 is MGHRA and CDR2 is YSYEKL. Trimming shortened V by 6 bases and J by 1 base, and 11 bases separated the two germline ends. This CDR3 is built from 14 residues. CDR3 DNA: TGCGCCAGCAGTAGGGGGGTGGGCACAGATACGCAGTATTTT. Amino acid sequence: CASSRGVGTDTQYF.

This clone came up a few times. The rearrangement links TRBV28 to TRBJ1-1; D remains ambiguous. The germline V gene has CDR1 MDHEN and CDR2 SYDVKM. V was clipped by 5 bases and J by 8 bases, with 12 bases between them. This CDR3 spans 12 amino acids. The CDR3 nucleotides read TGTGCCAGCAGTCCCCCGGCGCTCGAAGCTTTCTTT. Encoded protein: CASSPPALEAFF.

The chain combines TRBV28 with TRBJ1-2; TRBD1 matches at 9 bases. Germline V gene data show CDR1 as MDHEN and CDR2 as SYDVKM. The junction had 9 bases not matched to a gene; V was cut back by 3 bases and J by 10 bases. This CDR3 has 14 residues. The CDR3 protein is CASSLAGTGKSYTF. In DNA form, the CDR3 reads TGTGCCAGCAGTTTGGCCGGGACAGGGAAGTCCTACACCTTC.

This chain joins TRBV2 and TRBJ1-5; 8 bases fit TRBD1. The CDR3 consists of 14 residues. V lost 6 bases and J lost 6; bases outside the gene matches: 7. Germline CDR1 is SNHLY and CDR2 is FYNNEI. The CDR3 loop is CASRPGTGGQPQHF. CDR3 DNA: TGTGCCAGCAGGCCCGGGACAGGCGGTCAGCCCCAGCATTTT.

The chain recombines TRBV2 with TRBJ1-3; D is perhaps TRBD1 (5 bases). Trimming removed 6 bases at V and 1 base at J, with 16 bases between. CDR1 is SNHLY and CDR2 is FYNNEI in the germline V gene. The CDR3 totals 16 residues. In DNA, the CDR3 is TGTGCCAGCAGCACCTCGACAGCGCGTTCTGGAAACACCATATATTTT. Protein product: CASSTSTARSGNTIYF.

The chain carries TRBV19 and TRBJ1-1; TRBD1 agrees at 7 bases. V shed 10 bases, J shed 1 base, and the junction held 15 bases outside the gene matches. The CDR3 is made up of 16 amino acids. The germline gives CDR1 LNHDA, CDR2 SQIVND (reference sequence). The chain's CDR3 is CATATGGGLGNTEAFF. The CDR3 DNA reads TGTGCCACCGCGACCGGAGGGGGCTTGGGGAACACTGAAGCTTTCTTT.